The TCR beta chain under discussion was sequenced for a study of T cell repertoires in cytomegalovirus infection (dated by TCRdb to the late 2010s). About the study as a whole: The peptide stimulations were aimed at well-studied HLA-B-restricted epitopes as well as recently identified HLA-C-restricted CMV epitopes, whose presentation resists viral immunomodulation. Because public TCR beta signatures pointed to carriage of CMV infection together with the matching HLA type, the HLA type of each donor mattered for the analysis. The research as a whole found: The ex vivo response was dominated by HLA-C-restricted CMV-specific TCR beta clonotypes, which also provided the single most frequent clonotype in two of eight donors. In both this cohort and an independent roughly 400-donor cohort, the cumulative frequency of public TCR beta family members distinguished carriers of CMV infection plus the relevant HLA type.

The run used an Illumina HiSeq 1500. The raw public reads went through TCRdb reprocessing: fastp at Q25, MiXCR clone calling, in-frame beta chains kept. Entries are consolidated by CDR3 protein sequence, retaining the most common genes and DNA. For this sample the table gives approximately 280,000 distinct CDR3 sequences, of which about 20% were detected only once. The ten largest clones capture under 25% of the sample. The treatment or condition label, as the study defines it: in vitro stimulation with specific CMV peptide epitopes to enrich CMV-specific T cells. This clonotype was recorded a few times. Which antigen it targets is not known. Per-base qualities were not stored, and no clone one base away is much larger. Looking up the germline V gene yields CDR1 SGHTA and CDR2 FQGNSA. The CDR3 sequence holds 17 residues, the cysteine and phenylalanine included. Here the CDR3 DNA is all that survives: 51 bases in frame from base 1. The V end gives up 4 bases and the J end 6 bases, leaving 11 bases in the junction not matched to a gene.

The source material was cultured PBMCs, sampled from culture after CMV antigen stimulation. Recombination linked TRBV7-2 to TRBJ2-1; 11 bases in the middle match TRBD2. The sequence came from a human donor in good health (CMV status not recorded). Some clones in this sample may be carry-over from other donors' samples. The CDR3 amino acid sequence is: CASSSTGTSGHFNEQFF. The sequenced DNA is TGTGCCAGCAGCTCGACCGGGACTAGCGGCCATTTCAATGAGCAGTTCTTC.